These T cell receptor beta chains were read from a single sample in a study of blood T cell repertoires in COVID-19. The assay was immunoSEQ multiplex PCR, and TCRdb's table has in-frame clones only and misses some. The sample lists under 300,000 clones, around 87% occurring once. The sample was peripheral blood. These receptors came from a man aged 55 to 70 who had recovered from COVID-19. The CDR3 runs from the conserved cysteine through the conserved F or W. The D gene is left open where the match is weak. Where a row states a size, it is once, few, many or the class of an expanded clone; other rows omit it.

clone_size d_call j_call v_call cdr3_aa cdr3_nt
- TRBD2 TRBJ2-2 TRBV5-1 CASTGGGAANTGELFF TGCGCCAGCACGGGCGGGGGGGCCGCGAACACCGGGGAGCTGTTTTTT
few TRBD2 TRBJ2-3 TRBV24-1 CATSPGLATDTQYF TGTGCCACCAGCCCGGGACTAGCGACAGATACGCAGTATTTT
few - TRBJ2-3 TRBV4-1 CASSQDGDSRKGTQYF TGCGCCAGCAGCCAAGATGGGGACTCGAGAAAGGGTACGCAGTATTTT
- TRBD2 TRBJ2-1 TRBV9 CASSAHHGGGRSAMGEQFF TGTGCCAGCAGCGCCCACCATGGGGGGGGTCGCTCAGCTATGGGTGAGCAGTTCTTC
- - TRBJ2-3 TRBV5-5 CASSREEWTQYF TGTGCCAGCAGCAGGGAGGAATGGACGCAGTATTTT
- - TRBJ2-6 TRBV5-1 CASSLVRSAGSGANVLTF TGCGCCAGCAGCTTGGTTCGTTCGGCAGGGTCTGGGGCCAACGTCCTGACTTTC
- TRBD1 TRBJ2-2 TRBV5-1 CASRTGTVNTGELFF TGCGCCAGCCGAACCGGGACAGTCAACACCGGGGAGCTGTTTTTT
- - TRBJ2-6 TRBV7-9 CASSLQYSGANVLIF TGTGCCAGCAGCTTACAGTACTCTGGGGCCAACGTCCTGATTTTC
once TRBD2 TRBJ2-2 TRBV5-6 CASSLVRGSLNTGELFF TGTGCCAGCAGCTTGGTACGCGGGAGTCTGAACACCGGGGAGCTGTTTTTT
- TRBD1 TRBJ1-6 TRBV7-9 CASRDRVNSPLHF TGTGCGAGTCGGGACAGGGTCAATTCACCCCTCCACTTT
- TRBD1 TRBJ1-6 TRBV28 CASSSGTGQSPLHF TGTGCCAGCAGTTCCGGGACAGGTCAATCACCCCTCCACTTT
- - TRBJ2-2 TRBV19 CASTAEGQRNLVANTGELFF TGTGCCAGTACCGCTGAGGGACAACGGAACCTAGTAGCGAACACCGGGGAGCTGTTTTTT
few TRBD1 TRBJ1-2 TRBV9 CASSVNRGVEKEDYTF TGTGCCAGCAGCGTAAACAGGGGGGTTGAGAAGGAGGACTACACCTTC
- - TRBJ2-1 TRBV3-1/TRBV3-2 CASSQVGGGSSYNEQFF TGTGCCAGCAGCCAAGTAGGGGGGGGGAGCTCCTACAATGAGCAGTTCTTC
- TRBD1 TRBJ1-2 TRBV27 CASSPGQGGGGYTF TGTGCCAGCAGTCCAGGACAGGGTGGAGGTGGCTACACCTTC
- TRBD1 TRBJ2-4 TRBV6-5 CASRVVTGSKNIQYF TGTGCCAGCAGAGTCGTGACAGGGTCCAAAAACATTCAGTACTTC
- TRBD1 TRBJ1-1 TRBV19 CASSTTGTGGTEAFF TGTGCCAGTAGTACCACCGGGACAGGGGGGACTGAAGCTTTCTTT
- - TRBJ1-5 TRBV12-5 CASGLVLAAVGTRQPQHF TGTGCTAGTGGTTTGGTACTCGCGGCAGTCGGGACTCGTCAGCCCCAGCATTTT